These 24 T cell receptor beta chains came from one sample sequenced in a study of blood T cell repertoires in COVID-19. Sequencing used immunoSEQ multiplex PCR; TCRdb keeps in-frame clones, though not all of them. The sample lists 200,000 to 250,000 clones; about 85% were seen once. Sequenced material: PBMCs or T cells enriched from blood (not recorded which). The receptors derive from a young man who had recovered from COVID-19.

The chain combines TRBV7-2 with TRBJ2-1; D is ambiguous. This CDR3 has 12 residues. In germline, CDR1 is SGHTA, CDR2 FQGNSA. Trimming removed 4 bases from V and 9 bases from J, with 10 bases in between. CDR3: CASSSTLGEQFF. As DNA, the CDR3 is TGTGCCAGCAGCTCGACTTTGGGTGAGCAGTTCTTC.

The chain couples TRBV6-2 or TRBV6-3 to TRBJ1-5, with no clear D. This CDR3 region has 14 residues. V lost 4 bases and J lost 7, with 14 bases in between. The germline V gene encodes CDR1 MNHEY and CDR2 SVGEGT. The CDR3 DNA is TGTGCCAGCAGTTCCGACAAGGCCACCCAGCCCCAGCATTTT. Amino acid sequence: CASSSDKATQPQHF.

The table lists this clone with a count of one. The rearrangement joins TRBV30 to TRBJ2-6; tentatively, D is TRBD1 (6 bases). Germline-derived CDR1 and CDR2 are GTSNPN and SVGIG (reference sequence). This CDR3 has 15 residues. Trimming removed 5 bases from V and 2 bases from J, with 13 bases in between. CDR3 protein: CAWRNPGAGANVLTF. CDR3 DNA: TGTGCCTGGCGCAATCCAGGGGCTGGGGCCAACGTCCTGACTTTC.

V is TRBV10-2 and J is TRBJ2-7; 11 bases agree with TRBD1. This CDR3 comprises 15 residues. V lost 4 bases, J lost 0 bases, and 2 bases stayed unmatched. Germline CDR1 is WSHSY and CDR2 is SAAADI. The CDR3 sequence: CASSAGTGGSYEQYF. Here the CDR3 DNA reads TGCGCCAGCAGTGCGGGGACAGGGGGCTCCTACGAGCAGTACTTC.

The gene calls are TRBV7-8 and TRBJ1-6, with 9 bases identical to TRBD1. CDR1 is SGHVS, CDR2 FQNEAQ, per germline. The junction had 9 bases not matched to a gene; V was cut back by 6 bases and J by 9 bases. The CDR3 has 15 residues. DNA of the CDR3: TGTGCCAGCAGTCTACCCGGACAGGGGAGTTCACCCCTCCACTTT. It encodes CASSLPGQGSSPLHF.

This rearrangement joins TRBV6-5 to TRBJ2-7; D ambiguous. From germline, CDR1 is MNHEY and CDR2 SVGAGI. With 4 bases removed from V and 3 bases from J, the gap between germline ends came to 10 bases. The length of the CDR3 is 13 residues. This CDR3 reads CASSSPPIYEQYF. In nucleotides, the CDR3 is TGTGCCAGCAGTTCCCCTCCTATCTACGAGCAGTACTTC.

The genes are TRBV19 and TRBJ2-2, with 7 bases fitting TRBD2. Losses at the gene ends were 3 bases for V and 0 bases for J; bases not matched to a gene: 1. The CDR3 is 15 residues long. Per the germline V gene, CDR1 is LNHDA and CDR2 is SQIVND (reference sequence). The CDR3 protein is CASSIGLANTGELFF. DNA of the CDR3: TGTGCCAGTAGTATCGGACTAGCGAACACCGGGGAGCTGTTTTTT.

This chain joins TRBV11-2 and TRBJ2-2; 7 nucleotides align to TRBD2. V lost 2 bases and J lost 1; bases outside the gene matches: 4. Germline V gene lookup returns CDR1 SGHAT and CDR2 FQNNGV. The CDR3 runs 16 residues. The chain's CDR3 is CASSLRAGRNTGELFF. DNA for the CDR3: TGTGCCAGCAGCTTAAGAGCGGGGAGGAACACCGGGGAGCTGTTTTTT. The full variable domain, its missing parts supplied by reference TRBV11-2 and TRBJ2-2, is EAGVAQSPRYKIIEKRQSVAFWCNPISGHATLYWYQQILGQGPKLLIQFQNNGVVDDSQLPKDRFSAERLKGVDSTLKIQPAKLEDSAVYLCASSLRAGRNTGELFFGEGSRLTVL.

This rearrangement joins TRBV18 to TRBJ2-1; D is ambiguous. This CDR3 has 16 amino acids. The germline V and J ends were trimmed by 4 bases and 3 bases, with 16 bases remaining between them. Germline assignment: CDR1 KGHSH and CDR2 LQKENI. CDR3 in amino acids: CASSLFVELRYNEQFF. CDR3 coding DNA: TGTGCCAGCTCACTCTTTGTGGAGTTACGCTACAATGAGCAGTTCTTC.

Points on this clone: Other nucleotide sequences from this sample produce the same CDR3. V is TRBV7-9 and J is TRBJ2-1; 7 positions match TRBD2. The V segment lost 2 bases and the J segment 0 bases; nucleotides outside the gene matches: 4. This CDR3 spans 16 amino acids. Germline V gene data show CDR1 as SEHNR and CDR2 as FQNEAQ (reference sequence). The CDR3 loop reads CASSLLAASSYNEQFF. The CDR3 DNA reads as TGTGCCAGCAGCTTACTAGCGGCGAGCTCCTACAATGAGCAGTTCTTC.

V gene TRBV5-8 combines with J gene TRBJ2-6, with a weak D call TRBD2 (6 bases). Germline CDR1 and CDR2: SGHTS and YDEGEE. The CDR3 loop spans 16 amino acids. Trimming removed 5 bases at V and 0 bases at J, with 12 bases between. The CDR3 DNA reads TGTGCCAGCAGGCGGGACGGAGGCTCTGGGGCCAACGTCCTGACTTTC. This codes for CASRRDGGSGANVLTF.

The chain recombines TRBV19 with TRBJ2-3, with 8 bases matching TRBD2. J was trimmed by 6 bases and V by 6 bases; bases with no gene match: 2. CDR3 length equals 12 residues. From germline, CDR1 is LNHDA and CDR2 SQIVND (reference sequence). The CDR3 DNA reads TGTGCCAGTAGATCGGGGGGGGATACGCAGTATTTT. This codes for CASRSGGDTQYF.

Of note for this clone: The sample contains more than one DNA sequence encoding this CDR3. The chain employs TRBV5-5 and TRBJ2-5; 11 bases align to TRBD1. Germline V CDR1 and CDR2: SGHKS, YYEKEE (reference sequence). J was trimmed by 3 bases and V by 3 bases; bases with no gene match: 1. The CDR3 totals 14 residues. The CDR3 DNA sequence: TGTGCCAGCAGCTCGGGACAGGGGGAAGAGACCCAGTACTTC. Amino acid sequence: CASSSGQGEETQYF.

This chain links TRBV5-1 with TRBJ2-2; maybe TRBD1 (6 bases). The CDR3 covers 15 residues. Trimming took off 4 bases at V and 1 base at J, with 11 bases between the two ends. In germline, CDR1 is SGHRS, CDR2 YFSETQ. The CDR3 loop is CASSQSGQNTGELFF. The CDR3 DNA follows: TGCGCCAGCAGCCAATCGGGACAGAACACCGGGGAGCTGTTTTTT.

The chain recombines TRBV4-1 with TRBJ2-3; tentatively, D is TRBD1 (6 bases). With 0 bases removed from V and 4 bases from J, the gap between germline ends came to 11 bases. The CDR3 is 15 amino acids. The germline V gene encodes CDR1 MGHRA and CDR2 YSYEKL. CDR3 residues: CASSQDPGAADTQYF. The CDR3 DNA is TGCGCCAGCAGCCAAGATCCAGGGGCGGCAGATACGCAGTATTTT.

The rearrangement uses TRBV6-2 or TRBV6-3 and TRBJ1-2; TRBD1 matches 9 bases. V shed 4 bases and J 8 bases; nucleotides not matched to a gene: 11. The CDR3 contains 15 residues. Germline V CDR1 and CDR2: MNHEY, SVGEGT. CDR3 in DNA: TGTGCCAGCAGTTTCTCGGGACAGGGTTTTTTCGGCTACACCTTC. Translation gives CASSFSGQGFFGYTF.

The chain combines TRBV11-2 with TRBJ2-1; maybe TRBD2 (5 bases). V dropped 5 bases and J dropped 4 bases, with 24 bases sitting between them. Germline V lookup: CDR1 SGHAT, CDR2 FQNNGV. This CDR3 is 18 amino acids long. The CDR3 here is CASSPGGSLARGYNEQFF. The CDR3 DNA follows: TGTGCCAGCAGCCCCGGTGGAAGTTTAGCGCGCGGATACAATGAGCAGTTCTTC. Based on the CDR3 plus reference TRBV11-2 and TRBJ2-1, the full variable domain is EAGVAQSPRYKIIEKRQSVAFWCNPISGHATLYWYQQILGQGPKLLIQFQNNGVVDDSQLPKDRFSAERLKGVDSTLKIQPAKLEDSAVYLCASSPGGSLARGYNEQFFGPGTRLTVL.

The sample holds a few counts of this clone. The rearrangement joins TRBV7-9 to TRBJ2-3; D perhaps matches TRBD2 (5 bases). The CDR3 length is 15 residues. Germline CDR1 is SEHNR and CDR2 is FQNEAQ (reference sequence). The germline V and J ends were trimmed by 2 bases and 2 bases, with 11 bases remaining between them. CDR3 residues: CASSLTSGTTDTQYF. The CDR3 DNA is TGTGCCAGCAGCTTAACCAGCGGAACCACAGATACGCAGTATTTT.

The CDR3 is CASRPKGTGSYGYTF. The CDR3 coding sequence is TGTGCCAGCAGACCAAAAGGGACAGGGAGCTATGGCTACACCTTC. The V call is TRBV11-1, the J call TRBJ1-2; 9 nucleotides match TRBD1. This CDR3 contains 15 residues. The V gene end was trimmed by 6 bases and the J gene end by 4 bases; junction bases not matched to a gene: 9. Germline CDR1 reads SGHAT; CDR2 reads FQDESV (reference sequence).

The chain combines TRBV19 with TRBJ2-3, with TRBD2 matching 8 bases. CDR3 length equals 15 residues. Trimming at V came to 5 bases and at J to 6 bases, leaving 10 bases not matched to a gene. Germline CDR1 reads LNHDA; CDR2 reads SQIVND (reference sequence). The CDR3 reads CASSLGTRRSDTQYF. CDR3 coding DNA: TGTGCCAGTAGTCTTGGGACTAGAAGGTCGGATACGCAGTATTTT.

This clone was seen at least ten times. The chain is built from TRBV11-3 and TRBJ2-1; the match to TRBD1 covers 7 bases. V lost 0 bases and J lost 10; bases outside the gene matches: 18. This CDR3 has 18 amino acids. Germline V gene data show CDR1 as SGHNT and CDR2 as YENEEA. DNA for the CDR3: TGTGCCAGCAGCTTAGAACAGGGGAGAGCCCTCGGTTTGGGCGAGCAGTTCTTC. Protein: CASSLEQGRALGLGEQFF.

The CDR3 reads CASSQSYEQYF. The CDR3 DNA reads as TGTGCCAGCAGCCAGAGCTACGAGCAGTACTTC. The gene calls are TRBV3-1 (or the pseudogene TRBV3-2) and TRBJ2-7, with D unresolved. V was shortened by 3 bases and J by 3 bases, with 3 bases between the two germline ends. CDR3 length: 11 amino acids. The germline V gene has CDR1 LGHDT and CDR2 YNNKEL (reference sequence).

This chain joins TRBV28 and TRBJ1-5; 7 bases are a match to TRBD1. V gave up 8 bases and J gave up 6 bases; unmatched junction bases: 16. Germline V CDR1 and CDR2: MDHEN, SYDVKM. The CDR3 spans 16 residues. The DNA for the CDR3 is TGTGCCAGCGGGGACAGAGATTCCTGGGGTGGTCAGCCCCAGCATTTT. It encodes CASGDRDSWGGQPQHF. The full variable domain, rest sourced from reference TRBV28 and TRBJ1-5, is DVKVTQSSRYLVKRTGEKVFLECVQDMDHENMFWYRQDPGLGLRLIYFSYDVKMKEKGDIPEGYSVSREKKERFSLILESASTNQTSMYLCASGDRDSWGGQPQHFGDGTRLSIL.

The genes are TRBV7-2 and TRBJ1-3; 11 bases are shared with TRBD1. Germline V gene sequence: CDR1 SGHTA, CDR2 FQGNSA. This CDR3 is built from 16 residues. V shed 0 bases, J shed 3 bases, and the junction held 1 base outside the gene matches. CDR3 in DNA: TGTGCCAGCAGCTTAGCCGGGACAGGGGGTGGAAACACCATATATTTT. It encodes CASSLAGTGGGNTIYF.